This T cell receptor (beta chain) was recovered during a study of blood T cell repertoires in COVID-19. Study at large: Specimens from acute and convalescent COVID-19 originated in the United States, Italy and Spain.

Measured with immunoSEQ multiplex PCR; TCRdb has only the in-frame clones, and not every one. The sample records a few hundred thousand clones, 85% to 90% being singletons. Everyone who took part was about 18 to 90 years old, and they came from about two dozen US areas. Participant-reported clinical history was the basis for cohort assignment. The TCR sequence derives from a woman under 40 who had recovered from COVID-19. The source material was PBMCs or T cells enriched from blood (not recorded which).

CDR3 in DNA: TGTGCCAGTAGTGTCCAGGGAAGTGACGTCGAGCAGTACTTC. Translated: CASSVQGSDVEQYF. The chain links TRBV19 to TRBJ2-7; tentative D call: TRBD1 (5 bases). The CDR3 extends over 14 amino acids. The germline gives CDR1 LNHDA, CDR2 SQIVND (reference sequence). V was clipped by 5 bases and J by 6 bases, with 17 bases between them.